This T cell receptor beta chain was recovered during a study of blood T cell repertoires in COVID-19. Germline CDR1 and CDR2: SGHRS and YFSETQ. CDR3 size: 13 residues. V was cut by 4 bases and J by 7 bases, with 12 bases left in between. As handled by the study authors: For nucleated cells, counts were estimated from reference gene primer amplification. Clones were read by immunoSEQ multiplex PCR, and TCRdb kept only the in-frame ones, dropping some. V and J calls and clone size are given by that table; D and trimming were obtained from the DNA. This sample carries 46,000 or so clones, 75% to 90% of them seen once, and the ten largest clones take around 8%.

This clonotype was sampled from a man aged 50 to 60 with acute or convalescent COVID-19. Sequenced input: peripheral blood. The genes are TRBV5-1 and TRBJ2-1, with a tentative D call TRBD2 (6 bases). The CDR3 spells CASSQGTVNEQFF. The CDR3 DNA reads TGCGCCAGCAGCCAAGGGACTGTGAATGAGCAGTTCTTC.